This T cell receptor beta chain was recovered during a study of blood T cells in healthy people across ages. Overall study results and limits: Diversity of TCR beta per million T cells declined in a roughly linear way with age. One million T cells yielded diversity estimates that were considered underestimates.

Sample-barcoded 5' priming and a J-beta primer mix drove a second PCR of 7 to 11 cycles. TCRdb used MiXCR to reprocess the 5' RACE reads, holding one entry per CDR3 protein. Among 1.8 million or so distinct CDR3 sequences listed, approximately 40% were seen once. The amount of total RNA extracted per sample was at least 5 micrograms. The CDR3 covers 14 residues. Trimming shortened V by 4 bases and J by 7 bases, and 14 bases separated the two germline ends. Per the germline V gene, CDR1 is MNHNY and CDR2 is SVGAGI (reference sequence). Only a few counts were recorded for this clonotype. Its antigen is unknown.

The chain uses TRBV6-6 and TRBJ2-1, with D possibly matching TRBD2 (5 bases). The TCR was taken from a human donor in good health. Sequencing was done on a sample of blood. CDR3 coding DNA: TGTGCCAGCAGTTCAACCCTAGCCGGGAATGAGCAGTTCTTC. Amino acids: CASSSTLAGNEQFF.